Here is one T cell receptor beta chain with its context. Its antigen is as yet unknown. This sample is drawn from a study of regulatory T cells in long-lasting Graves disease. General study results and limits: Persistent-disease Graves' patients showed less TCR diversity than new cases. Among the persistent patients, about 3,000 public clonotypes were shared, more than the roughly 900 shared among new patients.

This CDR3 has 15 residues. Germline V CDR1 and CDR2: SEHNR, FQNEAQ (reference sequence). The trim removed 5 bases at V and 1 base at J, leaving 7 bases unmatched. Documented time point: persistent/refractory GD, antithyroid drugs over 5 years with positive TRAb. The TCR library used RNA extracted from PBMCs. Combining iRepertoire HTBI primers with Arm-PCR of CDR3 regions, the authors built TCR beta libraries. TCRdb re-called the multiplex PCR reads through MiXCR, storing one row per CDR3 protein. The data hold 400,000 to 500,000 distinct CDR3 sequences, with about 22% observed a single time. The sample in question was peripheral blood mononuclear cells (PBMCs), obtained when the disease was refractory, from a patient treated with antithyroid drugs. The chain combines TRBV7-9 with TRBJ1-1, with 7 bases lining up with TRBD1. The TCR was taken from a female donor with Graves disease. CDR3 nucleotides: TGTGCCAGCAGCGGAACGACAGGGCGGAACACTGAAGCTTTCTTT. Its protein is CASSGTTGRNTEAFF.